Sequencing of this TCR beta chain was carried out in a study of blood T cells in healthy people across ages. Next came a second PCR, run for roughly 6 to 11 cycles, which used a sample-barcoded 5' primer along with a J-beta primer mix. TCRdb used MiXCR to reprocess the 5' RACE reads, holding one entry per CDR3 protein. This table has roughly 2 million distinct CDR3 sequences, about 49% appearing once. Healthy Caucasian individuals from Russia aged about 6 to 95 were enrolled as donors. This clonotype was seen a handful of times. Germline values: CDR1 MNHEY, CDR2 SVGEGT. CDR3 length equals 15 residues. The ends were cut back, 5 bases at V and 4 bases at J, with 15 bases in the middle.

V usage is TRBV6-2 or TRBV6-3 and J usage is TRBJ1-5, with D perhaps TRBD1 (5 bases). This clonotype was obtained from a middle-aged woman in good health. Source material: blood. As DNA, the CDR3 is TGTGCCAGCAGTCTACACCGGGGGGGGAATCAGCCCCAGCATTTT. Protein sequence: CASSLHRGGNQPQHF.